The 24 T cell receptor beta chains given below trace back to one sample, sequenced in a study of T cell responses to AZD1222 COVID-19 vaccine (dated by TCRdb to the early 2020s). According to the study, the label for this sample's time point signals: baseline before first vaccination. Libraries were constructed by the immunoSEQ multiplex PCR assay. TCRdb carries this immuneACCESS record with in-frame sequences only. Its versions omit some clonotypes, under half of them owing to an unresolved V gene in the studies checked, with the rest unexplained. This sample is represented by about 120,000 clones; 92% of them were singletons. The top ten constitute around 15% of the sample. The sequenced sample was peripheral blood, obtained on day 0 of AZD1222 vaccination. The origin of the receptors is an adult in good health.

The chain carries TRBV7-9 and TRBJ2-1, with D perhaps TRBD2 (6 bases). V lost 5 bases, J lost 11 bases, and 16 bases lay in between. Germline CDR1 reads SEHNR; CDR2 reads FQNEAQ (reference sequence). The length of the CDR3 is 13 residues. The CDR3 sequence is CASSLQAGRKQFF. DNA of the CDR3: TGTGCCAGCAGCCTCCAGGCGGGACGAAAGCAGTTCTTC. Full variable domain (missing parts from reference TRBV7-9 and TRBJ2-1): DTGVSQNPRHKITKRGQNVTFRCDPISEHNRLYWYRQTLGQGPEFLTYFQNEAQLEKSRLLSDRFSAERPKGSFSTLEIQRTEQGDSAMYLCASSLQAGRKQFFGPGTRLTVL.

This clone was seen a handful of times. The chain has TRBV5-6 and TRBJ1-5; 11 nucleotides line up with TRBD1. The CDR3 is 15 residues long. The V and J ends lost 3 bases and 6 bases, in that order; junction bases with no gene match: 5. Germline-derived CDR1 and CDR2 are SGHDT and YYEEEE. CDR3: CASSSWTGGGQPQHF. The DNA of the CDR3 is TGTGCCAGCAGCTCCTGGACAGGGGGCGGTCAGCCCCAGCATTTT.

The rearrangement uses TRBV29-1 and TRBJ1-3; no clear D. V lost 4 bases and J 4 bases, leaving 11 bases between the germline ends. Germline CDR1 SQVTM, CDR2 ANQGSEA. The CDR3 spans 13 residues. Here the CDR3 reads CSVAPRLGNTIYF. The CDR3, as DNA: TGCAGCGTTGCCCCCAGGCTCGGAAACACCATATATTTT. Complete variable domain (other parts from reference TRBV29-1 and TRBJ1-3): SAVISQKPSRDICQRGTSLTIQCQVDSQVTMMFWYRQQPGQSLTLIATANQGSEATYESGFVIDKFPISRPNLTFSTLTVSNMSPEDSSIYLCSVAPRLGNTIYFGEGSWLTVV.

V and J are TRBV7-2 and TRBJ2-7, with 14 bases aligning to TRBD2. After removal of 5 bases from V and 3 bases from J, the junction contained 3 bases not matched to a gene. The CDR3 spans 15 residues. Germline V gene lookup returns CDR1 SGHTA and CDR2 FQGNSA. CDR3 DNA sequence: TGTGCCAGCAGCCCGACTAGCGGGGGGGGCTACGAGCAGTACTTC. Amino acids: CASSPTSGGGYEQYF.

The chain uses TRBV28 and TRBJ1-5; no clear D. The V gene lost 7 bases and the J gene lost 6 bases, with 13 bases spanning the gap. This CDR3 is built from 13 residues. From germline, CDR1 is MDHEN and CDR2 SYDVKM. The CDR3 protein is CASKEAPGQPQHF. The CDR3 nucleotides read TGTGCCAGCAAGGAGGCCCCCGGTCAGCCCCAGCATTTT.

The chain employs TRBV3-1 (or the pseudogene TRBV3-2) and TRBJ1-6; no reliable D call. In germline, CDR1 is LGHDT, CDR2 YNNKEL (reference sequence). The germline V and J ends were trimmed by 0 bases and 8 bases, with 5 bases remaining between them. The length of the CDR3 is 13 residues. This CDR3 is CASSQDIYSPLHF. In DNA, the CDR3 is TGTGCCAGCAGCCAAGATATTTATTCACCCCTCCACTTT.

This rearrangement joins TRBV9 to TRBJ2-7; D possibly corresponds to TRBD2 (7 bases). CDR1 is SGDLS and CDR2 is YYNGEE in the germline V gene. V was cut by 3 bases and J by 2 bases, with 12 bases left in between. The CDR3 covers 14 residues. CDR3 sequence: CASSASGDTYEQYF. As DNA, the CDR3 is TGTGCCAGCAGCGCGAGCGGGGACACCTACGAGCAGTACTTC.

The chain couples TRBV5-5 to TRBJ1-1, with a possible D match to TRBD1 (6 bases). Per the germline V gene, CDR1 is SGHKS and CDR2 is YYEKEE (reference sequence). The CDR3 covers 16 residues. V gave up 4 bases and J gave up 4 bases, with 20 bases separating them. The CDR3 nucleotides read TGTGCCAGCAGCAAAAGTTACTGGCAAGGGGGCACTGAAGCTTTCTTT. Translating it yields CASSKSYWQGGTEAFF. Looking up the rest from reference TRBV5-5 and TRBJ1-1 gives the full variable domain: DAGVTQSPTHLIKTRGQQVTLRCSPISGHKSVSWYQQVLGQGPQFIFQYYEKEERGRGNFPDRFSARQFPNYSSELNVNALLLGDSALYLCASSKSYWQGGTEAFFGQGTRLTVV.

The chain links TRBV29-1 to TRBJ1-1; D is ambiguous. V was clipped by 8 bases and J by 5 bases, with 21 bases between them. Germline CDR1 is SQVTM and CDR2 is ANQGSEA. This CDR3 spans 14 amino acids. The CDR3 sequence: CSTRTGSKGTEAFF. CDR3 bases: TGCAGCACTAGGACGGGGTCCAAGGGAACTGAAGCTTTCTTT.

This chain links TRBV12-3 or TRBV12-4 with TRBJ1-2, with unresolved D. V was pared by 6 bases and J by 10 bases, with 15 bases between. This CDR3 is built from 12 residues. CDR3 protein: CASRPSASNYTF. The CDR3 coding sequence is TGTGCCAGCAGACCCTCTGCCTCTAACTACACCTTC.

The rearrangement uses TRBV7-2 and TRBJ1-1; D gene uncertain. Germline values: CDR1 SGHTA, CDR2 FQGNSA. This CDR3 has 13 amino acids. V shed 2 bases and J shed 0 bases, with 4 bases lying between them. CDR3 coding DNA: TGTGCCAGCAGCTTACCCATGAACACTGAAGCTTTCTTT. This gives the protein CASSLPMNTEAFF.

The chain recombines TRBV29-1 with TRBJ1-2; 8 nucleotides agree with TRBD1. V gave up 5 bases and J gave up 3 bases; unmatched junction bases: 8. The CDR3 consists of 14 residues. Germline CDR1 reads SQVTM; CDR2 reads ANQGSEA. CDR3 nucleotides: TGCAGCGTTCCCCCTTCGACAGGGGACTATGGCTACACCTTC. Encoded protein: CSVPPSTGDYGYTF. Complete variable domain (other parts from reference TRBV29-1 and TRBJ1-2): SAVISQKPSRDICQRGTSLTIQCQVDSQVTMMFWYRQQPGQSLTLIATANQGSEATYESGFVIDKFPISRPNLTFSTLTVSNMSPEDSSIYLCSVPPSTGDYGYTFGSGTRLTVV.

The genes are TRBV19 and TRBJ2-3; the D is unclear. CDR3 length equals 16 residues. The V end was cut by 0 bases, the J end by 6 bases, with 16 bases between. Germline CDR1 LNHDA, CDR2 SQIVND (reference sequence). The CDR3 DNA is TGTGCCAGTAGTATAGACTCGACGCTCTTCCTTGATACGCAGTATTTT. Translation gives CASSIDSTLFLDTQYF.

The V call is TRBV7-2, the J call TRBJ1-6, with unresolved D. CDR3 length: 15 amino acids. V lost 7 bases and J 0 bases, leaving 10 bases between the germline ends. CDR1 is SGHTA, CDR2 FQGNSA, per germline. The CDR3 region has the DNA TGTGCCAGCACGCCGAACCTCTCCTATAATTCACCCCTCCACTTT. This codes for CASTPNLSYNSPLHF. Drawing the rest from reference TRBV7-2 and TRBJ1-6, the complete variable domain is GAGVSQSPSNKVTEKGKDVELRCDPISGHTALYWYRQSLGQGLEFLIYFQGNSAPDKSGLPSDRFSAERTGGSVSTLTIQRTQQEDSAVYLCASTPNLSYNSPLHFGNGTRLTVT.

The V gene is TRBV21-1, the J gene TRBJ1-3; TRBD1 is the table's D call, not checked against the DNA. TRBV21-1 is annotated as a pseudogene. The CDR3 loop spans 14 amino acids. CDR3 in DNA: TGTGCCAGCCACAGGGGGGGGCCTGGAAACACCATATATTTT. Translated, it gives CASHRGGPGNTIYF.

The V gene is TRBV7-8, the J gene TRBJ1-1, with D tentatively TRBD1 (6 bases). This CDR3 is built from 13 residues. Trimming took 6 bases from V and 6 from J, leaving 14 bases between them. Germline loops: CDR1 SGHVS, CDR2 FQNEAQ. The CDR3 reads CASRPGGGSEAFF. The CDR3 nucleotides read TGTGCCAGCAGACCCGGAGGGGGATCTGAAGCTTTCTTT. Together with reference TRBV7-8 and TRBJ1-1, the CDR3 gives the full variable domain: GAGVSQSPRYKVAKRGQDVALRCDPISGHVSLFWYQQALGQGPEFLTYFQNEAQLDKSGLPSDRFFAERPEGSVSTLKIQRTQQEDSAVYLCASRPGGGSEAFFGQGTRLTVV.

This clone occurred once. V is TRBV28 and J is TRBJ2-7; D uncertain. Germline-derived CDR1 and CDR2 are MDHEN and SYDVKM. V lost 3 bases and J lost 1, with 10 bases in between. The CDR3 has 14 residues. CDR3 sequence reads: CASSFSSRSYEQYF. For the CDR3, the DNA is TGTGCCAGCAGTTTTTCGTCCAGGTCCTACGAGCAGTACTTC.

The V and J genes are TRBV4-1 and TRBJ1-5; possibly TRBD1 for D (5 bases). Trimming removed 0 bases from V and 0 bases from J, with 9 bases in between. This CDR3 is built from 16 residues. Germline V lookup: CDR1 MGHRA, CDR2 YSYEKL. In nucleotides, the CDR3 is TGCGCCAGCAGCCAAGAGGGGGTACCTAGCAATCAGCCCCAGCATTTT. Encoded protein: CASSQEGVPSNQPQHF.

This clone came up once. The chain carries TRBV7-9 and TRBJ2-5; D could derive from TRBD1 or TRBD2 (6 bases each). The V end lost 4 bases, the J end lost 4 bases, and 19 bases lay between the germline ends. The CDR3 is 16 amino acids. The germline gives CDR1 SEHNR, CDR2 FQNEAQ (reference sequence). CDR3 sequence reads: CASSSGPSGGVETQYF. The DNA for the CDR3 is TGTGCCAGCAGCTCTGGACCGTCCGGGGGCGTAGAGACCCAGTACTTC. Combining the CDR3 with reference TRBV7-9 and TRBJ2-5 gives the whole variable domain DTGVSQNPRHKITKRGQNVTFRCDPISEHNRLYWYRQTLGQGPEFLTYFQNEAQLEKSRLLSDRFSAERPKGSFSTLEIQRTEQGDSAMYLCASSSGPSGGVETQYFGPGTRLLVL.

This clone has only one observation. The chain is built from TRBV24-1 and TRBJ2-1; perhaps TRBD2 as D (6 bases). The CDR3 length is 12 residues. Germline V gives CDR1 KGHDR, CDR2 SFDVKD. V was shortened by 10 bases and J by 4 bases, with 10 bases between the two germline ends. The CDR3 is CATEGLYNEQFF. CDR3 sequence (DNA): TGTGCCACGGAGGGTCTTTACAATGAGCAGTTCTTC.

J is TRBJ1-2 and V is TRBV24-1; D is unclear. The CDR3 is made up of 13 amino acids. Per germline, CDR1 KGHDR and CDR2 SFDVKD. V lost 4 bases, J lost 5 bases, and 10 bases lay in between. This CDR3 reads CATSDTRQYGYTF. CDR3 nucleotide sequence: TGTGCCACCAGTGACACCCGTCAGTATGGCTACACCTTC.

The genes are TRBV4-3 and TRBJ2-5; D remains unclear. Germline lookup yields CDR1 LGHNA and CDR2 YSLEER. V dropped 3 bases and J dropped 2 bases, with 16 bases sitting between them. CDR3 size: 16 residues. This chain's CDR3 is CASSQGRLGFQETQYF. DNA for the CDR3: TGCGCCAGCAGCCAGGGTAGATTAGGCTTTCAAGAGACCCAGTACTTC.

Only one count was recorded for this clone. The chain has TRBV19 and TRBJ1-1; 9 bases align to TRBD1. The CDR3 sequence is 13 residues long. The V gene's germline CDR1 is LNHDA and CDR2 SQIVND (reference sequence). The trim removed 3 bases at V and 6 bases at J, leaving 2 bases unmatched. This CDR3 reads CASSIRQGAEAFF. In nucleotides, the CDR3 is TGTGCCAGTAGTATTAGACAGGGGGCTGAAGCTTTCTTT. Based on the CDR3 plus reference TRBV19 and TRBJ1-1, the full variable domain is DGGITQSPKYLFRKEGQNVTLSCEQNLNHDAMYWYRQDPGQGLRLIYYSQIVNDFQKGDIAEGYSVSREKKESFPLTVTSAQKNPTAFYLCASSIRQGAEAFFGQGTRLTVV.

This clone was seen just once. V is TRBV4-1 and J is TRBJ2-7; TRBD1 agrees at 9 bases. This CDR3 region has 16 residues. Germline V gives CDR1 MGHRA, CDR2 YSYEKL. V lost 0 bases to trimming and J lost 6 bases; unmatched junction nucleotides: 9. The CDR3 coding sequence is TGCGCCAGCAGCCAAGATCGAGACAGGGGGATGAGCGAGCAGTACTTC. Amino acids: CASSQDRDRGMSEQYF.